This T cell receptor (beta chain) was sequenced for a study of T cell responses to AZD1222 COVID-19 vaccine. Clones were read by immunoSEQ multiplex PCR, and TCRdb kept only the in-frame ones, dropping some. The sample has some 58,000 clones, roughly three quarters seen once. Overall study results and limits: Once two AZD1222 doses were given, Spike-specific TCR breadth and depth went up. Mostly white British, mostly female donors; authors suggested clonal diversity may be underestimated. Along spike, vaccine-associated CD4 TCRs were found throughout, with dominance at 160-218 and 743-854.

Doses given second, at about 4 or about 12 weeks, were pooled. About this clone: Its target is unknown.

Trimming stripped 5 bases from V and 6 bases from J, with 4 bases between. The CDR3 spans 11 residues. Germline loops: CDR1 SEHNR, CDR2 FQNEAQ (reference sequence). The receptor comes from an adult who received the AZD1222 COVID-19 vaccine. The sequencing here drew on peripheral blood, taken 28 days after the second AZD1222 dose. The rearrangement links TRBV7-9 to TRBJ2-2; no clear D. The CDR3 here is CASSTAGELFF. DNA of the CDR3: TGTGCCAGCAGCACAGCCGGGGAGCTGTTTTTT.